This passage covers 25 T cell receptor beta chains from one sample sequenced in a study of graft-versus-host responses after intestinal transplantation. Only in-frame clones appear in the TCRdb table, and some are missing; sequencing was by immunoSEQ multiplex PCR. The sample contains about 43,000 clones, around 96% of which appear only once. Specimen: PBMCs, collected roughly 51 weeks after intestinal transplant. These receptors were collected from a human patient who received an intestinal transplant, so some T cells may come from the graft donor.

This chain connects TRBV5-1 to TRBJ2-7, with D maybe TRBD2 (5 bases). Trimming took off 0 bases at V and 3 bases at J, with 22 bases between the two ends. Germline CDR1 SGHRS, CDR2 YFSETQ. This CDR3 contains 18 residues. In nucleotides, the CDR3 is TGCGCCAGCAGCTTGGCCTTGGGTTCGACTATTCGGGTCTACGAGCAGTACTTC. Protein sequence: CASSLALGSTIRVYEQYF. Combining the CDR3 with reference TRBV5-1 and TRBJ2-7 gives the whole variable domain KAGVTQTPRYLIKTRGQQVTLSCSPISGHRSVSWYQQTPGQGLQFLFEYFSETQRNKGNFPGRFSGRQFSNSRSEMNVSTLELGDSALYLCASSLALGSTIRVYEQYFGPGTRLTVT.

The genes are TRBV27 and TRBJ1-2, with D possibly being TRBD1 (6 bases). V was cut by 6 bases and J by 4 bases, with 15 bases left in between. Per the germline V gene, CDR1 is MNHEY and CDR2 is SMNVEV (reference sequence). The CDR3 extends over 14 amino acids. CDR3 in DNA: TGTGCCAGCAGCCTGGACGGAGGGGGCTATGGCTACACCTTC. Translated, it gives CASSLDGGGYGYTF.

The J gene is TRBJ2-1, the V gene TRBV18, with D perhaps assigned TRBD1 or TRBD2 (5 bases each). V dropped 5 bases and J dropped 5 bases, with 10 bases sitting between them. The CDR3 has 13 amino acids. Germline V gene data show CDR1 as KGHSH and CDR2 as LQKENI. The CDR3 bases are TGTGCCAGCTCATATGGGACGGACAATGAGCAGTTCTTC. It yields the protein CASSYGTDNEQFF. The variable domain in full, with the rest retrieved from reference TRBV18 and TRBJ2-1, is NAGVMQNPRHLVRRRGQEARLRCSPMKGHSHVYWYRQLPEEGLKFMVYLQKENIIDESGMPKERFSAEFPKEGPSILRIQQVVRGDSAAYFCASSYGTDNEQFFGPGTRLTVL.

This clone was detected only once. The genes are TRBV6-5 and TRBJ1-5, with D uncertain. Deletions cut 5 bases from V and 6 bases from J, with 11 bases between. The CDR3 consists of 13 residues. Germline V CDR1 and CDR2: MNHEY, SVGAGI. In DNA form, the CDR3 reads TGTGCCAGCAGTATTGGACGCCTTCAGCCCCAGCATTTT. Translated, it gives CASSIGRLQPQHF.

The genes are TRBV6-5 and TRBJ1-2, with D tentatively TRBD1 (6 bases). V shed 0 bases and J shed 0 bases, with 11 bases lying between them. CDR3 length: 16 residues. Germline V gene lookup returns CDR1 MNHEY and CDR2 SVGAGI. As DNA, the CDR3 is TGTGCCAGCAGTTACTCGTTCCGGGGGCCTAACTATGGCTACACCTTC. It is translated as CASSYSFRGPNYGYTF.

This clone showed up just once. This chain's CDR3 is CASSDPASGNYEQYF. As DNA, the CDR3 is TGTGCCAGCAGCGACCCAGCTAGCGGGAACTACGAGCAGTACTTC. The V gene is TRBV9, the J gene TRBJ2-7; 9 bases align to TRBD2. The V gene's germline CDR1 is SGDLS and CDR2 YYNGEE. The CDR3 contains 15 residues. The ends lost 3 bases at V and 3 bases at J; junction bases unmatched: 7.

The chain employs TRBV28 and TRBJ1-5; a weak D match, TRBD1 (5 bases). Trimming shortened V by 7 bases and J by 4 bases, and 14 bases separated the two germline ends. The CDR3 length is 14 residues. CDR1 is MDHEN and CDR2 is SYDVKM in the germline V gene. The CDR3 DNA reads TGTGCCAGCAACCGAGGGGCTACGAATCAGCCCCAGCATTTT. It yields the protein CASNRGATNQPQHF.

CDR3 sequence reads: CASSVSGQGTEAFF. CDR3 nucleotide sequence: TGTGCCAGCAGCGTTTCGGGGCAGGGCACTGAAGCTTTCTTT. The V and J genes are TRBV9 and TRBJ1-1, with D possibly matching TRBD1 (5 bases). Germline CDR1 SGDLS, CDR2 YYNGEE. The CDR3 runs 14 residues. V shed 2 bases and J shed 4 bases, with 12 bases lying between them.

This rearrangement joins TRBV6-6 to TRBJ1-6, with 7 bases matching TRBD1. Germline CDR1 MNHNY, CDR2 SVGAGI (reference sequence). With 0 bases clipped from V and 6 bases from J, the junction kept 5 bases outside the gene matches. The CDR3 covers 16 residues. CDR3 sequence: CASSYSLGQINSPLHF. The CDR3 bases are TGTGCCAGCAGTTACTCTTTGGGACAGATTAATTCACCCCTCCACTTT.

V and J are TRBV19 and TRBJ2-6; 9 bases line up with TRBD1. Per germline, CDR1 LNHDA and CDR2 SQIVND (reference sequence). V was pared by 5 bases and J by 2 bases, with 7 bases of the junction left unmatched. The CDR3 is 17 amino acids. CDR3 amino acids: CASSSGTGYAGANVLTF. DNA of the CDR3: TGTGCCAGTAGTTCTGGGACAGGGTACGCTGGGGCCAACGTCCTGACTTTC.

In its sample, this clone was seen a few times. This rearrangement joins TRBV7-9 to TRBJ2-7; D remains ambiguous. V was pared by 5 bases and J by 5 bases, with 10 bases between. CDR1 is SEHNR, CDR2 FQNEAQ, per germline (reference sequence). The CDR3 sequence is 12 residues long. The CDR3, as DNA: TGTGCCAGCAGCCCTCGCGTTAACGAGCAGTACTTC. Encoded protein: CASSPRVNEQYF.

V usage is TRBV7-7 and J usage is TRBJ2-1; D remains ambiguous. V was clipped by 1 base and J by 6 bases, with 7 bases between them. This CDR3 spans 13 amino acids. Germline V gene lookup returns CDR1 SSHAT and CDR2 FNYEAQ (reference sequence). The CDR3 DNA reads as TGTGCCAGCAGCTTAGGGGCAGGCAATGAGCAGTTCTTC. Amino acid sequence: CASSLGAGNEQFF.

This chain joins TRBV21-1 and TRBJ1-2. TRBV21-1 is a pseudogene segment. The CDR3 runs to 16 residues. The CDR3 nucleotides are TGTGCCAGCAGCCCGGTGATTTGGGAGGGGAACTATGGCTACACCTTC. Encoded protein: CASSPVIWEGNYGYTF.

The V and J genes are TRBV5-4 and TRBJ2-3; 7 bases agree with TRBD2. This CDR3 comprises 15 residues. The trim removed 4 bases at V and 4 bases at J, leaving 9 bases unmatched. The germline CDR1 and CDR2 sequences are SGHNT and YYREEE (reference sequence). The CDR3 here is CASSPPLAVPDTQYF. The CDR3 DNA sequence: TGTGCCAGCAGCCCCCCGCTAGCGGTCCCAGATACGCAGTATTTT.

The chain combines TRBV5-1 with TRBJ2-1, with 10 positions matching TRBD1. Trimming at V came to 4 bases and at J to 4 bases, leaving 5 bases not matched to a gene. Germline values: CDR1 SGHRS, CDR2 YFSETQ. This CDR3 has 15 amino acids. The CDR3 DNA is TGCGCCAGCAGCCTAGGACAGGGGGTATACAATGAGCAGTTCTTC. It is translated as CASSLGQGVYNEQFF. The variable domain in full, with the rest retrieved from reference TRBV5-1 and TRBJ2-1, is KAGVTQTPRYLIKTRGQQVTLSCSPISGHRSVSWYQQTPGQGLQFLFEYFSETQRNKGNFPGRFSGRQFSNSRSEMNVSTLELGDSALYLCASSLGQGVYNEQFFGPGTRLTVL.

The gene calls are TRBV11-2 and TRBJ2-2; TRBD2 might be the D (6 bases). Trimming removed 5 bases from V and 5 bases from J, with 12 bases in between. The CDR3 runs 14 residues. CDR1 and CDR2 (germline): SGHAT, FQNNGV. Here the CDR3 DNA reads TGTGCCAGCAGCGGGGGGTTCGGAACCGGGGAGCTGTTTTTT. Protein: CASSGGFGTGELFF.

This chain links TRBV19 with TRBJ2-5; D perhaps matches TRBD1 (7 bases). V was cut by 5 bases and J by 4 bases, with 14 bases left in between. This CDR3 has 14 amino acids. In germline, CDR1 is LNHDA, CDR2 SQIVND (reference sequence). CDR3 residues: CASSRQGGGETQYF. The CDR3 region has the DNA TGTGCCAGTAGTCGTCAGGGGGGAGGAGAGACCCAGTACTTC.

The gene calls are TRBV19 and TRBJ1-5, with D hard to call. Germline CDR1 reads LNHDA; CDR2 reads SQIVND (reference sequence). V lost 3 bases to trimming and J lost 5 bases, with 17 bases between them. The CDR3 runs to 16 residues. The CDR3 nucleotides read TGTGCCAGTAGTATGACCCTCGGTAGTCTGGATCAGCCCCAGCATTTT. This translates into CASSMTLGSLDQPQHF.

The chain recombines TRBV2 with TRBJ2-1; 7 bases are a match to TRBD2. This CDR3 is 13 amino acids long. Germline V gene lookup returns CDR1 SNHLY and CDR2 FYNNEI. The V gene end was trimmed by 7 bases and the J gene end by 5 bases; junction bases not matched to a gene: 5. CDR3 coding DNA: TGTGCCAGCAATGGGCTAGCGGACAATGAGCAGTTCTTC. Its translation is CASNGLADNEQFF.

This chain uses TRBV18 with TRBJ1-1, with D maybe TRBD1 (5 bases). The germline V and J ends were trimmed by 3 bases and 1 base, with 15 bases remaining between them. CDR1 and CDR2 from the germline V gene are KGHSH and LQKENI. CDR3 length: 16 amino acids. DNA of the CDR3: TGTGCCAGCTCACCTTCCCAGGGCCTGGCGAACACTGAAGCTTTCTTT. Translation: CASSPSQGLANTEAFF.

The J gene is TRBJ2-1, the V gene TRBV6-5; 10 bases match TRBD2. The length of the CDR3 is 14 residues. From germline, CDR1 is MNHEY and CDR2 SVGAGI. The junction had 7 bases not matched to a gene; V was cut back by 6 bases and J by 8 bases. This CDR3 reads CASRRKREGYEQFF. The CDR3 DNA follows: TGTGCCAGCAGACGCAAGCGGGAGGGCTATGAGCAGTTCTTC.

This rearrangement joins TRBV7-2 to TRBJ1-1, with 9 bases aligning to TRBD1. J gave up 4 bases and V 5 bases, and 8 bases lay outside the gene matches. The CDR3 is made up of 15 amino acids. The germline V gene has CDR1 SGHTA and CDR2 FQGNSA. DNA of the CDR3: TGTGCCAGCAGCCCACAGGGGGCAGGGAGCACTGAAGCTTTCTTT. It translates to CASSPQGAGSTEAFF.

The chain combines TRBV6-5 with TRBJ1-1; 8 bases are a match to TRBD1. CDR1 is MNHEY and CDR2 is SVGAGI in the germline V gene. This CDR3 has 15 residues. The V segment lost 7 bases and the J segment 6 bases; nucleotides outside the gene matches: 13. The CDR3 reads CASKRTGGFIPEAFF. CDR3 DNA: TGTGCCAGCAAAAGAACAGGGGGGTTTATCCCTGAAGCTTTCTTT.

The chain joins TRBV2 to TRBJ1-6; the D gene is possibly TRBD1 (5 bases). Trimming removed 6 bases from V and 7 bases from J, with 10 bases in between. The CDR3 length is 13 residues. Germline CDR1 SNHLY, CDR2 FYNNEI. CDR3 sequence (DNA): TGTGCCAGCAGGGGACTCCCGAATTCACCCCTCCACTTT. Translated, it gives CASRGLPNSPLHF.

Of note for this clone: In the same sample, other DNA sequences code for this CDR3. V is TRBV27 and J is TRBJ2-7; tentatively, D is TRBD2 (6 bases). The CDR3 has 14 residues. In germline, CDR1 is MNHEY, CDR2 SMNVEV (reference sequence). Between the trimmed V and J ends, which lost 2 bases and 0 bases, there was a span of 8 bases. CDR3 in DNA: TGTGCCAGCAGTTTAGACGGGAGCTCCTACGAGCAGTACTTC. This gives the protein CASSLDGSSYEQYF.